This TCR beta chain was recorded in a study of Graves' ophthalmopathy and Graves' hyperthyroidism (dated by TCRdb to 2016 to 2018). The study in broad terms: Peripheral blood samples were taken at the time of initial diagnosis, before any treatment was given. A discovery set of 100 or so patients (roughly 43 ophthalmopathy, about 59 stable hyperthyroidism) was enrolled to explore V-J signatures distinguishing ophthalmopathy from hyperthyroidism. Following sample collection, hyperthyroidism patients were given methimazole at a starting dose of 30 mg daily, and ophthalmopathy patients were given high-dose intravenous methylprednisolone. The study used signatures of the TCR beta repertoire to tell Graves' ophthalmopathy apart from Graves' hyperthyroidism and to predict which patients would progress to ophthalmopathy. The independent validation cohort included approximately 19 hyperthyroidism patients plus 17 patients who later progressed from hyperthyroidism to ophthalmopathy. In about 6 hyperthyroidism patients, the T-cell repertoire of thyroid tissue was compared with the T-cell repertoire of blood. In total, 135 blood samples were TCR-sequenced: 40 to 45 ophthalmopathy, approximately 80 hyperthyroidism and some 17 hyperthyroidism-to-ophthalmopathy patients. The paper as a whole reports these results and caveats: In validation, the model predicted ophthalmopathy progression with more than 55% sensitivity and 72% to 80% specificity; some 13 predicted patients were CT-confirmed with GO in a median of roughly 6.8 months. The 13-signature model separated ophthalmopathy from stable hyperthyroidism with 85% to 90% sensitivity and almost 84% specificity in cross-validation, and 80%/75% in the test set. Sample size was not statistically predetermined, and group allocation was not concealed from the investigators. Most expanded thyroid clonotypes with a frequency above 0.001 also appeared in blood, which suggests that blood repertoires may reflect the immune response in the thyroid.

About this clonotype itself: Its specific antigen is unknown. No base qualities exist here, and no much larger clone lies one base off it.

Ophthalmopathy patients had moderately to severely active disease, Clinical Activity Score of at least 3, NOSPECS grade of at least 4, and disease duration under 3 months. Patients with other autoimmune diseases, uncontrolled infections, pregnancy or lactation were excluded from the study. Clinical symptoms, serum thyroxine, TRAb, thyroid ultrasound and orbital computed tomography were used for diagnosis. Using Ficoll-Paque density gradient centrifugation, PBMCs were isolated from approximately 11 ml of fresh peripheral blood. Trizol reagent was used to extract the total RNA, and its quality was then checked on an Agilent 2100 Bioanalyzer. From its cysteine to its phenylalanine, the CDR3 spans 15 amino acids. Only the CDR3 part of the read is kept: 45 bases, read in frame from the first base. The germline V gene (reference sequence) supplies CDR1 MNHNY and CDR2 SVGAGI. Relative to germline, V is 2 bases shorter and J is 5 bases shorter, with 15 bases between their ends.

For repertoire sequencing, TCR beta CDR3 regions were amplified from RNA transcripts. A first-round RT-PCR used HTBI primers with the Qiagen OneStep RT-PCR kit, followed by a second-round multiplex PCR, size selection and purification. Libraries were sequenced paired-end with 100 bp reads on an Illumina HiSeq2000. As for the authors' bioinformatics: Reads were processed with SOAPnuke, discarding reads with adapters, uncalled bases, mean Phred below 15, or no exact constant-primer or identifier match. COPE v1.2.5 was used to merge high-quality paired reads. Each unique nucleotide sequence was treated as a clonotype, and MiTCR v1.1 was used to align the clonotypes to the IMGT TRB V, D and J references. The analysis was limited to V-J combinations with a frequency above 0.0001, which together covered approximately 99% of repertoires. A TCR clonal expansion and chaos score per V-J combination was defined as the ratio of F50 clonal expansion to chaos observed in the TCRdist matrix. Welch's t-statistics and random forest were used to reduce the features to around 13 V-J combinations, which were then used as input to a naive Bayes classifier. The Morisita-Horn index was used to measure how similar the thyroid and blood repertoires were. The raw public data were reprocessed by TCRdb itself: fastp quality trimming at Q25, MiXCR clonotype calling, in-frame beta chains only. Rows merge per CDR3 protein into single entries with the most common DNA and genes. The V and J calls and clone size are TCRdb's, not the authors'. This sample gives about 660,000 distinct CDR3 sequences in total; over 40% of them show up just once. The ten largest clones add up to around 3% of the sample.

The sample consisted of peripheral blood. The receptor was isolated from an adult man with Graves' ophthalmopathy. This sequence uses TRBV6-6 and TRBJ1-2; the D segment could be TRBD1, given 6 matching bases. CDR3 loop: CASSYLRTDSYGYTF. The DNA sequence reads TGTGCCAGCAGTTACCTTAGGACAGACTCATATGGCTACACCTTC.